The rows below give T cell receptor beta chains drawn from one sample of a study of blood T cell repertoires in COVID-19. This table comes from immunoSEQ multiplex PCR, and its TCRdb copy is limited to in-frame clones, with some not included. Counted here are some 160,000 clones, roughly 90% occurring once; the ten biggest clones make up around 3%. The sequencing input was peripheral blood. The receptors here all came from a man in his fifties or sixties with acute or convalescent COVID-19. The conserved cysteine and the conserved F or W are not part of the CDR3 here. The D gene is left open where the match is weak.

v_call d_call cdr3_aa
TRBV29-1 TRBD1 SDKTGSGEAF
TRBV12-3/TRBV12-4 . ASEQGTGGYT
TRBV3-1/TRBV3-2 TRBD1 ASSAGTGSTEAF
TRBV5-1 . ASSPEGNSGNTIY
TRBV7-7 . ASSQRVRQYNEQF
TRBV7-7 . ASSLGGGLGATQY
TRBV19 TRBD1 ASSIDRGWNQPQH
TRBV2 . ASRGLSGTSSYNSPLH
TRBV19 . ASSIPSGVQPQH
TRBV12-5 TRBD1 ASGLARDRYNEQF
TRBV6-4 . ASCGSLLNEQF
TRBV10-1 . ASSEDGTAGEF
TRBV2 . ASTGGRTDTQY
TRBV20-1 . SASRPGFNQPQH
TRBV15 . ATSLTPPPTDTQY
TRBV4-2 TRBD1 ASSQEGLSRQGNFGGANVLT